The clone carrying this TCR beta chain appeared a few times. Per the original methods: Using reference gene primer amplification, nucleated cell counts were estimated. Profiling relied on immunoSEQ multiplex PCR, and the TCRdb table lists in-frame clones only, not all of them. V and J calls and clone size come straight from that table; D and trimming were deduced from the DNA. Among about 310,000 clones listed, around nine tenths were seen once. The data were taken from a study of blood T cell repertoires in COVID-19. Turning to the study itself: Whether acute or convalescent, the COVID-19 samples came from the United States, Italy and Spain.

Adults between about 18 and 95 years of age took part from under 30 US areas. Two negative PCRs, clearance, or symptom resolution characterized the recovered Cohort 3 donors. V was trimmed by 4 bases and J by 0 bases, leaving 12 bases between them. The CDR3 length is 14 residues. The germline V gene encodes CDR1 SQVTM and CDR2 ANQGSEA. Sample: PBMCs or T cells enriched from blood (not recorded which). V and J are TRBV29-1 and TRBJ1-2, with D possibly matching TRBD1 (5 bases). This clonotype originated in a man between 60 and 75 years old who had recovered from COVID-19. In DNA form, the CDR3 reads TGCAGCGTTGGGACAACGCGGACTAACTATGGCTACACCTTC. Encoded protein: CSVGTTRTNYGYTF.